This is a list of T cell receptor beta chains from one sample in a study of blood T cell repertoires in COVID-19. TCRdb keeps only in-frame clones here, not all; method: immunoSEQ multiplex PCR. The sample carries 52,000 or so clones, around 84% recorded once. Sequenced: peripheral blood. Receptor source: a man aged 45 to 65 with acute or convalescent COVID-19. Each CDR3 is given with its conserved first and last residue. A D gene is named only where the DNA matches it firmly. Expanded clones get a size class; other rows say once, few or many, or leave the size out.

abundance | d_gene | j_gene | v_gene | CDR3nt | CDR3aa
NA | NA | TRBJ2-7 | TRBV18 | TGTGCCAGCTCACCATACCAAGGGGGAAGCTCCTACGAGCAGTACTTC | CASSPYQGGSSYEQYF
NA | TRBD2 | TRBJ2-3 | TRBV3-1/TRBV3-2 | TGTGCCAGCAGCCTCCGGACTAGCGGGGGCACAGATACGCAGTATTTT | CASSLRTSGGTDTQYF
few | TRBD2 | TRBJ2-1 | TRBV7-6 | TGTGCCAGCAGCTTATTATCTAGCGGGGGAGGGAATGAGCAGTTCTTC | CASSLLSSGGGNEQFF
NA | NA | TRBJ2-1 | TRBV27 | TGTGCCAGCAGCCTTCTGTTCGGGGTCTCCTACAATGAGCAGTTCTTC | CASSLLFGVSYNEQFF
NA | NA | TRBJ2-7 | TRBV11-2 | TGTGCCAGCAGCCCCCTAAACAGGGCGGTCGGGAAAAACTACGAGCAGTACTTC | CASSPLNRAVGKNYEQYF
NA | TRBD1 | TRBJ2-1 | TRBV18 | TGTGCCAGCTCACCAGGGACAGGGGTTTACAATGAGCAGTTCTTC | CASSPGTGVYNEQFF
NA | TRBD1 | TRBJ1-3 | TRBV4-1 | TGCGCCAGCAGCCAAGATCCGGGACAGGGAGGCAACACCATATATTTT | CASSQDPGQGGNTIYF
NA | NA | TRBJ2-2 | TRBV6-5 | TGTGCCAGCAAACCCCTTGAGGCCGGGGAGCTGTTTTTT | CASKPLEAGELFF
NA | NA | TRBJ2-7 | TRBV5-5 | TGTGCCAGCAGATCGGGACAACAATACGAGCAGTACTTC | CASRSGQQYEQYF
NA | NA | TRBJ1-5 | TRBV18 | TGTGCCAGCGCCCAAAGTGGAGATAGCAATCAGCCCCAGCATTTT | CASAQSGDSNQPQHF
NA | NA | TRBJ2-1 | TRBV24-1 | TGTGCCACCAGCCAAACGTCGGATGAGCAGTTCTTC | CATSQTSDEQFF
NA | NA | TRBJ1-4 | TRBV5-1 | TGCGCCAGCAGCTTGGGACAAGCAACTAATGAAAAACTGTTTTTT | CASSLGQATNEKLFF
few | TRBD1 | TRBJ1-2 | TRBV5-8 | TGTGCCAGCAGCACACGGGACAGGGGAAACTATGGCTACACCTTC | CASSTRDRGNYGYTF
NA | NA | TRBJ1-5 | TRBV6-5 | TGTGCCAGCAGTTACTCCCGGTTAAACAATCAGCCCCAGCATTTT | CASSYSRLNNQPQHF
NA | TRBD1 | TRBJ2-7 | TRBV10-1 | TGCGCCAGCAGCCCACGCGACAGGGCGTACGAGCAGTACTTC | CASSPRDRAYEQYF
NA | NA | TRBJ1-2 | TRBV29-1 | TGCAGCGTGTGGACAGTTCCCGGCTACACCTTC | CSVWTVPGYTF
few | TRBD1 | TRBJ1-1 | TRBV25-1 | TGTGCCAGCAGTGGAGACTTGACAGGGGGCATCACTGAAGCTTTCTTT | CASSGDLTGGITEAFF
NA | NA | TRBJ2-5 | TRBV4-2 | TGTGCCAGCAGCCAAGGGCTAGTAGAAGAGACCCAGTACTTC | CASSQGLVEETQYF
NA | NA | TRBJ2-7 | TRBV9 | TGTGCCAGCAGTCCCCAGGAGGGGCGAGGGGAGCAGTACTTC | CASSPQEGRGEQYF
NA | NA | TRBJ2-1 | TRBV27 | TGTGCCAGCAGTTTTTACTACGGGAATGAGCAGTTCTTC | CASSFYYGNEQFF
NA | TRBD1 | TRBJ1-4 | TRBV7-3 | TGTGCCATCTACGGGACAGTGGATGAAAAACTGTTTTTT | CAIYGTVDEKLFF
NA | NA | TRBJ2-7 | TRBV6-5 | TGTGCCAGCAGTTACTCGACCCTCGGGGAGCAGTACTTC | CASSYSTLGEQYF
NA | NA | TRBJ2-1 | TRBV29-1 | TGCAGCGCCGACCTCTCCACAGGGGGGGCGTTCTTC | CSADLSTGGAFF
NA | NA | TRBJ2-3 | TRBV18 | TGTGCCAGCTCACCAAGAACTAGCACAGATACGCAGTATTTT | CASSPRTSTDTQYF
NA | NA | TRBJ1-4 | TRBV21-1 | TGTGCCAGCAGCAAAGGAGACAAGAAGAATGAAAAACTGTTTTTT | CASSKGDKKNEKLFF
once | TRBD2 | TRBJ2-7 | TRBV27 | TGTGCCAGCAGTTTCCTTGGGACTAGCGGGAGGAAGCAGTACTTC | CASSFLGTSGRKQYF
NA | NA | TRBJ2-3 | TRBV5-1 | TGCGCCAGCAGCTTAGAACGGTTTAGCACAGATACGCAGTATTTT | CASSLERFSTDTQYF
NA | NA | TRBJ2-1 | TRBV7-3 | TGTGCCAGCAGCTTAACGGGGCTCTCCTACAATGAGCAGTTCTTC | CASSLTGLSYNEQFF
NA | NA | TRBJ2-5 | TRBV7-9 | TGTGCCAGCAGCCCTCGCACACACCAAGAGACCCAGTACTTC | CASSPRTHQETQYF
NA | TRBD1 | TRBJ1-2 | TRBV27 | TGTGCCAGCAGTTTGCGGGGACAGGGGGCAGGCTACACCTTC | CASSLRGQGAGYTF
NA | TRBD1 | TRBJ1-6 | TRBV30 | TGTGCCTGGAGGGACAGGCTAAATTCACCCCTCCACTTT | CAWRDRLNSPLHF
NA | TRBD2 | TRBJ2-1 | TRBV27 | TGTGCCAGCAGTTTAGAAGGGTGGGGGGGATTTTACAATGAGCAGTTCTTC | CASSLEGWGGFYNEQFF
NA | TRBD1 | TRBJ2-7 | TRBV7-9 | TGTGCCAGCAGCTCGGGACAGATGGACGAGCAGTACTTC | CASSSGQMDEQYF
NA | NA | TRBJ1-2 | TRBV19 | TGTGCCAGTAGTTTCCCTGCCGCCGACTCTGGCTACACCTTC | CASSFPAADSGYTF
NA | NA | TRBJ1-1 | TRBV4-2 | TGTGCCAGCAGCCAAGAGTCATATTGGACAGAAGTGAACACTGAAGCTTTCTTT | CASSQESYWTEVNTEAFF
NA | NA | TRBJ1-2 | TRBV7-2 | TGTGCCAGCAGCCCGTTGACAGGAGCTAACTATGGCTACACCTTC | CASSPLTGANYGYTF
NA | TRBD1 | TRBJ1-5 | TRBV28 | TGTGCCAGCAGACTTGGACAGGGCAGCAATCAGCCCCAGCATTTT | CASRLGQGSNQPQHF
NA | TRBD2 | TRBJ2-7 | TRBV12-3/TRBV12-4 | TGTGCCAGCAGACTGGGCGGGGGGGACGAGCAGTACTTC | CASRLGGGDEQYF
NA | NA | TRBJ2-7 | TRBV18 | TGTGCCAGCTCACCTCCCATGGGACAACGACGCGAGCAGTACTTC | CASSPPMGQRREQYF
NA | NA | TRBJ2-2 | TRBV5-1 | TGCGCCAGCAGCTTGGCACAGGTGTACACCGGGGAGCTGTTTTTT | CASSLAQVYTGELFF
few | NA | TRBJ1-1 | TRBV7-8 | TGTGCCAGCAGCGCGACGGTCAGGGCGAGAACTGAAGCTTTCTTT | CASSATVRARTEAFF